This T cell receptor (beta chain) appears in the sequencing data of a study of shared T cell receptors in the human thymus. Libraries were prepared by immunoSEQ multiplex PCR; TCRdb keeps only in-frame clonotypes and omits some of them. The sample includes roughly 660,000 clones, more than 75% of them seen just once. For this clone: The same CDR3 is also encoded by other DNA sequences in this sample.

The germline gives CDR1 SGHAT, CDR2 FQNNGV. The CDR3 is 15 amino acids. V was cut by 1 base and J by 1 base, with 8 bases left in between. The data also belong to a second study, concerning human thymus T cells. Per that study: The sample donors, healthy Finnish infants, were having corrective surgery for congenital heart defects. Thymic tissue was derived from resections collected during corrective heart surgery. V and J gene usage appeared biased in thymic and blood repertoires.

The clonotype was recovered from a boy under two years old with a congenital heart defect. Sequencing was done on a sample of thymocytes. The gene calls are TRBV11-2 and TRBJ1-5, with D unresolved. The CDR3 loop is CASSLGRGSNQPQHF. The CDR3 DNA follows: TGTGCCAGCAGCTTAGGTAGAGGCAGCAATCAGCCCCAGCATTTT. The variable domain in full, completed from reference TRBV11-2 and TRBJ1-5, reads EAGVAQSPRYKIIEKRQSVAFWCNPISGHATLYWYQQILGQGPKLLIQFQNNGVVDDSQLPKDRFSAERLKGVDSTLKIQPAKLEDSAVYLCASSLGRGSNQPQHFGDGTRLSIL.